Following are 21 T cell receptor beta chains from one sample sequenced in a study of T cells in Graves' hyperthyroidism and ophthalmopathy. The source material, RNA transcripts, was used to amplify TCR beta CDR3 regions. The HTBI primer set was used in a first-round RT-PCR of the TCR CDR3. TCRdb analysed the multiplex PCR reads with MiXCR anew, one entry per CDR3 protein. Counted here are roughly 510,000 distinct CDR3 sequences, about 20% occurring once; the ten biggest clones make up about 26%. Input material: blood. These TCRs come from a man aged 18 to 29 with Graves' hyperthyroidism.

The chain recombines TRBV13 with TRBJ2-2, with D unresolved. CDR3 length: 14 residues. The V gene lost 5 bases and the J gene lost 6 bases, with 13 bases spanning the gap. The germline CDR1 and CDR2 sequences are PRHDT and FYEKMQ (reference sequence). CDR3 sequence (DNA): TGTGCCAGCAGCCCGAAAGTCCGGGCCGGGGAGCTGTTTTTT. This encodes CASSPKVRAGELFF.

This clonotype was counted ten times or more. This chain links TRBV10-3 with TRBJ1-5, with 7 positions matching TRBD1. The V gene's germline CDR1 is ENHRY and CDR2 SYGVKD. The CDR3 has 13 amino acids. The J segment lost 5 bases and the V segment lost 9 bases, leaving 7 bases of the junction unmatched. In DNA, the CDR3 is TGTGCCATGCGACAGGGAATGGATCAGCCCCAGCATTTT. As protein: CAMRQGMDQPQHF.

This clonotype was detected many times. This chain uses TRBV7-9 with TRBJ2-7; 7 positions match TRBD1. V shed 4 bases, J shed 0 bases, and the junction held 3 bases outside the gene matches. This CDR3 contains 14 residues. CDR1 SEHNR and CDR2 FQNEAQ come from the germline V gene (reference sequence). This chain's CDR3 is CASSSGQDSYEQYF. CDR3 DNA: TGTGCCAGCAGCTCAGGACAGGACTCCTACGAGCAGTACTTC.

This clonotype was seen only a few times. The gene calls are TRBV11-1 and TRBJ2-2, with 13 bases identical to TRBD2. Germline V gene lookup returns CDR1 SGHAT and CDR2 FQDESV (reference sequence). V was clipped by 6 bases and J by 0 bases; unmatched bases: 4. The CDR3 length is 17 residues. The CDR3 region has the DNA TGTGCCAGCAGTTGGACTAGCGGGGGCCCGAACACCGGGGAGCTGTTTTTT. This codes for CASSWTSGGPNTGELFF.

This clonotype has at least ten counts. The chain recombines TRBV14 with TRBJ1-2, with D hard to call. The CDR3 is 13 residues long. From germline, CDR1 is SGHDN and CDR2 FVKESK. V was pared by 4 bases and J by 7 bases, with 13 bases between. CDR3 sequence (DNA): TGTGCCAGCAGCCTTGTACCCGAGAGTGGCTACACCTTC. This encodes CASSLVPESGYTF.

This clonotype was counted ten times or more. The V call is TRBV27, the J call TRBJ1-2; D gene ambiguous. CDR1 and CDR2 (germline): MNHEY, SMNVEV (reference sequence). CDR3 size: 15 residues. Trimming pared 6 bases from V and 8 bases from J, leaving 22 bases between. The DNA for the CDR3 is TGTGCCAGCAGCCGAGCCCCCGCGGGCCCGGGCGGCTACACCTTC. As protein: CASSRAPAGPGGYTF.

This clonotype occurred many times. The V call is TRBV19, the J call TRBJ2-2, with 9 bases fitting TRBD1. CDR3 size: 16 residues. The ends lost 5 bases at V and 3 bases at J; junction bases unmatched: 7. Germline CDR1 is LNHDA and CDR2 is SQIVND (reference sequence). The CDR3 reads CASSSRTGVDTGELFF. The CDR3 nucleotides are TGTGCCAGTAGTTCCCGGACAGGGGTGGACACCGGGGAGCTGTTTTTT.

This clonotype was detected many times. The CDR3 DNA sequence: TGTGCCAGCAGCCCGGGGTGGGTGTCTGGTGAAAAACTGTTTTTT. Amino acids: CASSPGWVSGEKLFF. The chain is built from TRBV11-1 and TRBJ1-4, with no clear D. Per germline, CDR1 SGHAT and CDR2 FQDESV (reference sequence). Trimming removed 5 bases at V and 7 bases at J, with 17 bases between. The CDR3 length is 15 residues. Drawing the rest from reference TRBV11-1 and TRBJ1-4, the complete variable domain is EAEVAQSPRYKITEKSQAVAFWCDPISGHATLYWYRQILGQGPELLVQFQDESVVDDSQLPKDRFSAERLKGVDSTLKIQPAELGDSAMYLCASSPGWVSGEKLFFGSGTQLSVL.

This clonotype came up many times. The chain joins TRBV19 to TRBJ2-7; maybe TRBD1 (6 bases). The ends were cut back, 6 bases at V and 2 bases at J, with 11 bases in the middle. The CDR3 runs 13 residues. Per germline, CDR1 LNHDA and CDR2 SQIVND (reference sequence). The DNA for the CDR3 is TGTGCCAGTAGCAGGGACAAGGCCTACGAGCAGTACTTC. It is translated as CASSRDKAYEQYF. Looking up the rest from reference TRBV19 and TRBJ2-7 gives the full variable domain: DGGITQSPKYLFRKEGQNVTLSCEQNLNHDAMYWYRQDPGQGLRLIYYSQIVNDFQKGDIAEGYSVSREKKESFPLTVTSAQKNPTAFYLCASSRDKAYEQYFGPGTRLTVT.

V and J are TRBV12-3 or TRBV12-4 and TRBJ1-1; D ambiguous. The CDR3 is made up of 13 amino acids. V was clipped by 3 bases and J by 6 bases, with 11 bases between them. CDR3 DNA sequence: TGTGCCAGCAGTTTTTTCCGGGGAGCTGAAGCTTTCTTT. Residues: CASSFFRGAEAFF.

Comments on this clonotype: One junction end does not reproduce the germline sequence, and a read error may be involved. CDR3 in amino acids: CAISETPAGGTGETQYF. The CDR3 DNA reads as TGTGCCATCAGTGAGACGCCAGCGGGGGGGACTGGGGAGACCCAGTACTTC. V gene TRBV12-3 or TRBV12-4 combines with J gene TRBJ2-5; 10 bases agree with TRBD2. The CDR3 spans 17 residues.

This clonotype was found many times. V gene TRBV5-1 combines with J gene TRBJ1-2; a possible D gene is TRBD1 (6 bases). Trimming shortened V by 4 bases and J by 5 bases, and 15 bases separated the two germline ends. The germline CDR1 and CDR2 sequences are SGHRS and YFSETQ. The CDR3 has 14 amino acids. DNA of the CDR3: TGCGCCAGCAGCGGTGAGGGGGATGGATATGGCTACACCTTC. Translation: CASSGEGDGYGYTF.

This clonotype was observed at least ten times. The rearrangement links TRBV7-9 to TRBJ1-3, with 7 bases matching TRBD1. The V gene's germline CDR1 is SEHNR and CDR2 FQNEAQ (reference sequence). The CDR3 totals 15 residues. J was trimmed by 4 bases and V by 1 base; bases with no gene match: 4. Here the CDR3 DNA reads TGTGCCAGCAGCTTAGAAGACAGGGTGGGAAACACCATATATTTT. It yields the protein CASSLEDRVGNTIYF.

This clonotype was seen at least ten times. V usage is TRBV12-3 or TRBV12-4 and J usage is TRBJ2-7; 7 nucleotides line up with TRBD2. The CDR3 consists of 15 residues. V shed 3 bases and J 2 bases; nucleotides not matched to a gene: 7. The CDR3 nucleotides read TGTGCCAGCAGTTTCGGGAGGCTCCCTCCCTACGAGCAGTACTTC. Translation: CASSFGRLPPYEQYF.

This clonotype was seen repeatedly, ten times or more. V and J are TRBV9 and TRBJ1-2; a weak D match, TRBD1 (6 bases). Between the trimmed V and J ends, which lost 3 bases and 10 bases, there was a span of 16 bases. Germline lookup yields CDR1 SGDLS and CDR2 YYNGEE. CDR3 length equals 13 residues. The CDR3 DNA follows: TGTGCCAGCAGCGAGGGGGGCGCCCATGCCTACACCTTC. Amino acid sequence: CASSEGGAHAYTF.

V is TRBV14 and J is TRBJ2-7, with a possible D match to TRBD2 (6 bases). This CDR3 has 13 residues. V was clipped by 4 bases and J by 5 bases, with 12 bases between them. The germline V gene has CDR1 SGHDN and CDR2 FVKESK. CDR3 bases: TGTGCCAGCAGCCTCCGGGACTTAAACGAGCAGTACTTC. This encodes CASSLRDLNEQYF.

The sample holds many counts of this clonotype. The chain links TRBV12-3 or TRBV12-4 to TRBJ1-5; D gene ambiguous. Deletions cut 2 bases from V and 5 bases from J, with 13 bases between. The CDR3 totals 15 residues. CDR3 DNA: TGTGCCAGCAGTTTACATCCCACTCGGGATCAGCCCCAGCATTTT. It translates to CASSLHPTRDQPQHF.

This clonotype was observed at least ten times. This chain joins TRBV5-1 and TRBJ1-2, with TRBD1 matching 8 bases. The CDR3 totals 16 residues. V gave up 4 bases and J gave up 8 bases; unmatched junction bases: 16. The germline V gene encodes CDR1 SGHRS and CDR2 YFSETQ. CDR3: CASSPVGTGLLEGYTF. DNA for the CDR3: TGCGCCAGCAGCCCCGTAGGGACAGGCCTCTTGGAAGGCTACACCTTC.

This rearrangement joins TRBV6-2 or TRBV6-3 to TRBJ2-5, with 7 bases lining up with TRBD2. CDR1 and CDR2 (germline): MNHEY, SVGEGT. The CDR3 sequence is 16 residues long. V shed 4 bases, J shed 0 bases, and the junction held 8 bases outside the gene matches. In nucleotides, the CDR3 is TGTGCCAGCAGTTCCCTGCGGGGGATGTACCAAGAGACCCAGTACTTC. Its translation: CASSSLRGMYQETQYF.

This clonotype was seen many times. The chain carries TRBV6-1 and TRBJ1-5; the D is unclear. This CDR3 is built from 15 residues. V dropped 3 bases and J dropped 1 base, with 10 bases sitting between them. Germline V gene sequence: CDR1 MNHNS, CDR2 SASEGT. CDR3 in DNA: TGTGCCAGCAGTGAGGCTCATCACAGCAATCAGCCCCAGCATTTT. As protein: CASSEAHHSNQPQHF.

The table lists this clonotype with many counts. This chain's CDR3 is CASNIRGDTEAFF. DNA for the CDR3: TGTGCCAGCAACATCCGAGGAGACACTGAAGCTTTCTTT. The chain joins TRBV6-5 to TRBJ1-1; D is uncertain. Trimming pared 7 bases from V and 3 bases from J, leaving 12 bases between. Germline V gene lookup returns CDR1 MNHEY and CDR2 SVGAGI. The CDR3 extends over 13 amino acids.